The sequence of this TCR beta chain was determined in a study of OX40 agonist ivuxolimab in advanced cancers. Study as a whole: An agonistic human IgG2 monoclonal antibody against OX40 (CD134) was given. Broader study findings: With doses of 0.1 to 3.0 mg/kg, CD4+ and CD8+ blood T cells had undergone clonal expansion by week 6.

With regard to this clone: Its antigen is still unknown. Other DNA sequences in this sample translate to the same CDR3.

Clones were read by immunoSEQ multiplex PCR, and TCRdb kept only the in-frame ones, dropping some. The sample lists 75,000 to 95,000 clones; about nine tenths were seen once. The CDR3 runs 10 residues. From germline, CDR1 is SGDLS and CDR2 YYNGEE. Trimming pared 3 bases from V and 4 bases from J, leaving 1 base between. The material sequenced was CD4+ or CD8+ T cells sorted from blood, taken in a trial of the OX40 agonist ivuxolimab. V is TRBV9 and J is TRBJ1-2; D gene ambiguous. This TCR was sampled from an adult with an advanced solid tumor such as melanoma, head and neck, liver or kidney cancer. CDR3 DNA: TGTGCCAGCAGCGGCTATGGCTACACCTTC. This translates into CASSGYGYTF. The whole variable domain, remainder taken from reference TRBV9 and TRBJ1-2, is DSGVTQTPKHLITATGQRVTLRCSPRSGDLSVYWYQQSLDQGLQFLIQYYNGEERAKGNILERFSAQQFPDLHSELNLSSLELGDSALYFCASSGYGYTFGSGTRLTVV.